This TCR beta chain appears in the sequencing data of a study of spatial heterogeneity in lung cancer. Via MiXCR, TCRdb re-called the 5' RACE reads, giving one row per CDR3 protein. The table includes about 85,000 distinct CDR3 sequences, approximately 18% detected once. Time point described: sample taken at primary tumor resection. TCRs were sequenced from unsorted whole RNA of tumor, nontumor lung or PBMC. Donors were approximately 70 untreated early-stage non-small cell lung cancer patients. Per the germline V gene, CDR1 is SGHVS and CDR2 is FQNEAQ. The V and J ends lost 2 bases and 6 bases respectively, with 10 bases between them. The CDR3 spans 13 residues.

The sequencing here drew on PBMCs, taken at surgery. The source of this sequence is a male donor with early-stage non-small cell lung cancer. V gene TRBV7-8 combines with J gene TRBJ1-1; D not certain. The CDR3 spells CASSLKATSEAFF. DNA for the CDR3: TGTGCCAGCAGCTTAAAGGCAACGTCTGAAGCTTTCTTT.